This T cell receptor beta chain derives from a study of follicular helper T cells after annual influenza vaccination. Regarding time point: 2014-2015 season, pre-vaccination. Adults received seasonal inactivated influenza vaccine, with sorted blood CD4 subsets sequenced before and after. Vaccine contraindications, substance abuse, HIV/AIDS, active malignancy and active illness excluded donors. The V gene lost 0 bases and the J gene lost 4 bases, with 8 bases spanning the gap. CDR3 length equals 14 residues. Germline lookup yields CDR1 SGHDT and CDR2 YYEEEE. Method: immunoSEQ multiplex PCR; TCRdb's copy keeps in-frame clones and lacks some. The sample has some 10,000 clones, more than 75% seen once; the top ten hold approximately 0.91%.

The chain carries TRBV5-6 and TRBJ1-3, with D possibly being TRBD1 (6 bases). The material sequenced was CXCR5- memory CD4+ T cells sorted from blood, taken on the day of influenza vaccination. This TCR was sampled from an adult who received the influenza vaccine. CDR3: CASSLAGVGNTIYF. CDR3 bases: TGTGCCAGCAGCTTGGCAGGGGTCGGAAACACCATATATTTT.